Listed below are T cell receptor beta chains from one sample, sequenced in a study of T-cell reconstitution after alpha-beta-depleted transplantation in children. TCRdb reprocessed the PCR reads via MiXCR and lists one record per CDR3 protein. Of about 200,000 distinct CDR3 sequences listed, approximately 6.9% are singletons. Material: PBMCs, obtained before TCRalphabeta/CD19-depleted stem cell transplant. The receptors derive from a boy aged 2 to 10 with acute lymphoblastic leukemia, due to receive a stem cell transplant. CDR3s include the opening cysteine and the closing phenylalanine or tryptophan. Fields, in order: D gene, J gene, clone size, V gene, CDR3 DNA, CDR3 protein. D genes are given only for firm matches. The listing skips clone size in some rows; elsewhere it reads once, few, many or a size class.

d_gene: TRBD1
j_gene: TRBJ2-7
abundance: many
v_gene: TRBV6-5
CDR3nt: TGTGCCAGCAGTTACTTGGGACAGGGAATGGGGGAGCAGTACTTC
CDR3aa: CASSYLGQGMGEQYF

d_gene: NA
j_gene: TRBJ1-1
abundance: many
v_gene: TRBV7-2
CDR3nt: TGTGCCAGCAGCCCATCGCGTGGAGCGAACACTGAAGCTTTCTTT
CDR3aa: CASSPSRGANTEAFF

d_gene: NA
j_gene: TRBJ1-4
abundance: many
v_gene: TRBV5-1
CDR3nt: TGCGCCAGCAGCTCGCGGGGGGGCGATGCTGAAAAACTGTTTTTT
CDR3aa: CASSSRGGDAEKLFF

d_gene: NA
j_gene: TRBJ2-7
abundance: many
v_gene: TRBV12-3/TRBV12-4
CDR3nt: TGTGCCAGCAGTTCCCCACAGAGCGGGCGGTACGAGCAGTACTTC
CDR3aa: CASSSPQSGRYEQYF

d_gene: TRBD1
j_gene: TRBJ1-1
abundance: few
v_gene: TRBV18
CDR3nt: TGTGCCAGCTCACCGTGGGACAGGGGGTTATCTGAAGCTTTCTTT
CDR3aa: CASSPWDRGLSEAFF

d_gene: TRBD1
j_gene: TRBJ1-2
abundance: many
v_gene: TRBV28
CDR3nt: TGTGCCAGCAGTCAAGGGGGCGCCTATGGCTACACCTTC
CDR3aa: CASSQGGAYGYTF

d_gene: NA
j_gene: TRBJ1-1
abundance: few
v_gene: TRBV30
CDR3nt: TGTGCCTGGGGCAATTTGGGAATAGTGAACACTGAAGCTTTCTTT
CDR3aa: CAWGNLGIVNTEAFF

d_gene: NA
j_gene: TRBJ2-7
abundance: many
v_gene: TRBV7-2
CDR3nt: TGTGCCAGCAGGAACGAGTACGAGCAGTACTTC
CDR3aa: CASRNEYEQYF

d_gene: NA
j_gene: TRBJ1-1
abundance: many
v_gene: TRBV4-3
CDR3nt: TGCGCCAGCAGCCTCACCCCGACAGTGAACACTGAAGCTTTCTTT
CDR3aa: CASSLTPTVNTEAFF

d_gene: TRBD1
j_gene: TRBJ2-7
abundance: NA
v_gene: TRBV28
CDR3nt: TGTGCCAGCCTACGGGACAGGGGGCACGAGCAGTACTTC
CDR3aa: CASLRDRGHEQYF

d_gene: NA
j_gene: TRBJ2-5
abundance: NA
v_gene: TRBV23-1
CDR3nt: TGCGCCAGCAGTACGCGATTAGCGGCTCGCACGCTTGGGACCCAGTACTTC
CDR3aa: CASSTRLAARTLGTQYF

d_gene: NA
j_gene: TRBJ2-7
abundance: many
v_gene: TRBV20-1
CDR3nt: TGCAGTGCTAGAATGGCGGCTTCCAACGTGGGCGAGCAGTACTTC
CDR3aa: CSARMAASNVGEQYF

d_gene: NA
j_gene: TRBJ2-4
abundance: NA
v_gene: TRBV6-1
CDR3nt: TGTGCCAGCAGCAGAGGGGGGAGCAGCATTCAGTACTTC
CDR3aa: CASSRGGSSIQYF

d_gene: NA
j_gene: TRBJ1-4
abundance: NA
v_gene: TRBV6-1
CDR3nt: TGTGCCAGCAGAGACTTGGGAGGGGCGACTGAAAAACTGTTTTTT
CDR3aa: CASRDLGGATEKLFF

d_gene: TRBD2
j_gene: TRBJ2-7
abundance: many
v_gene: TRBV29-1
CDR3nt: TGCAGCGTTGAAGGTCTCCCATCAACTAGCGGGGGATACGAGCAGTACTTC
CDR3aa: CSVEGLPSTSGGYEQYF

d_gene: NA
j_gene: TRBJ2-7
abundance: many
v_gene: TRBV7-9
CDR3nt: TGTGCCAGCAGCTTTGGCGGGACCTACGAGCAGTACTTC
CDR3aa: CASSFGGTYEQYF

d_gene: NA
j_gene: TRBJ2-5
abundance: many
v_gene: TRBV12-3/TRBV12-4
CDR3nt: TGTGCCAGCAGTTTTGGCCGGCAAGAGACCCAGTACTTC
CDR3aa: CASSFGRQETQYF

d_gene: NA
j_gene: TRBJ1-4
abundance: many
v_gene: TRBV7-2
CDR3nt: TGTGCCAGCAGCTTAACTCAGAATAATGAAAAACTGTTTTTT
CDR3aa: CASSLTQNNEKLFF

d_gene: NA
j_gene: TRBJ2-7
abundance: many
v_gene: TRBV29-1
CDR3nt: TGCAGCGTTGTGGGGGCGCGGTCCTACGAGCAGTACTTC
CDR3aa: CSVVGARSYEQYF

d_gene: NA
j_gene: TRBJ2-1
abundance: many
v_gene: TRBV5-1
CDR3nt: TGCGCCAGCAGCTTGGTACTCGATGAGCAGTTCTTC
CDR3aa: CASSLVLDEQFF

d_gene: TRBD1
j_gene: TRBJ2-4
abundance: few
v_gene: TRBV7-9
CDR3nt: TGTGCCAGCAGCCCCCCTGGGACAGCACTAGCCAAAAACATTCAGTACTTC
CDR3aa: CASSPPGTALAKNIQYF

d_gene: NA
j_gene: TRBJ2-3
abundance: many
v_gene: TRBV12-3/TRBV12-4
CDR3nt: TGTGCCAGCACCGAACCCAGGGGCCCAGGGGAGACGCAGTATTTT
CDR3aa: CASTEPRGPGETQYF

d_gene: TRBD1
j_gene: TRBJ1-6
abundance: few
v_gene: TRBV7-2
CDR3nt: TGTGCCAGCAGCCAGGGACAGGCTTATAATTCACCCCTCCACTTT
CDR3aa: CASSQGQAYNSPLHF

d_gene: NA
j_gene: TRBJ2-1
abundance: many
v_gene: TRBV20-1
CDR3nt: TGCAGTGCTATATTGTACAACAATGAGCAGTTCTTC
CDR3aa: CSAILYNNEQFF

d_gene: TRBD1
j_gene: TRBJ1-2
abundance: NA
v_gene: TRBV20-1
CDR3nt: TGCAGTGCCAGGACAGGGAGCGGCTACACCTTC
CDR3aa: CSARTGSGYTF

d_gene: NA
j_gene: TRBJ1-6
abundance: many
v_gene: TRBV7-4
CDR3nt: TGTGCCAGCAACATCGTGAATGCGCTGGATAATTCACCCCTCCACTTT
CDR3aa: CASNIVNALDNSPLHF

d_gene: TRBD2
j_gene: TRBJ2-7
abundance: few
v_gene: TRBV20-1
CDR3nt: TGCAGTGCTCCTCTAGCGGGAGTGGAATACGAGCAGTACTTC
CDR3aa: CSAPLAGVEYEQYF

d_gene: NA
j_gene: TRBJ1-5
abundance: few
v_gene: TRBV7-8
CDR3nt: TGTGCCAGCAGCTCATACAGGGGCAATCAGCCCCAGCATTTT
CDR3aa: CASSSYRGNQPQHF

d_gene: TRBD2
j_gene: TRBJ2-7
abundance: many
v_gene: TRBV9
CDR3nt: TGTGCCAGCAGCCCGACGACTAGCGGGGGGGCCTCAAAATCCTACGAGCAGTACTTC
CDR3aa: CASSPTTSGGASKSYEQYF

d_gene: NA
j_gene: TRBJ2-1
abundance: many
v_gene: TRBV28
CDR3nt: TGTGCCAGCACCCCGGGGACTCATTGGAGTAACTACAATGAGCAGTTCTTC
CDR3aa: CASTPGTHWSNYNEQFF

d_gene: NA
j_gene: TRBJ1-5
abundance: many
v_gene: TRBV18
CDR3nt: TGTGCCAGCTCACCACCCGGGGGAATGAGCAATCAGCCCCAGCATTTT
CDR3aa: CASSPPGGMSNQPQHF

d_gene: TRBD1
j_gene: TRBJ2-7
abundance: NA
v_gene: TRBV5-1
CDR3nt: TGCGCCAGCAGCTCGGGCCGGGACAGGGTGTCCTACGAGCAGTACTTC
CDR3aa: CASSSGRDRVSYEQYF

d_gene: TRBD2
j_gene: TRBJ2-7
abundance: many
v_gene: TRBV12-3/TRBV12-4
CDR3nt: TGTGCCAGCACCCCCCCGGCGGGGGCCTACGAGCAGTACTTC
CDR3aa: CASTPPAGAYEQYF